One sample yielded the 32 T cell receptor beta chains listed below, sequenced in a study of T cells expressing NK-cell markers. Following a re-call of the 5' RACE reads, TCRdb has one entry per CDR3 protein and lacks DNA. The specimen's table records 150,000 to 200,000 distinct CDR3 sequences. Sequencing used blood T cells: a sorted CD56 or NKG2C T cell subset, CD4+ or CD8+ T cells, or bulk PBMC T cells (not recorded which). The receptors stem from a woman between 18 and 69 years old in good health.

The rearrangement uses TRBV5-1 and TRBJ2-1; with no DNA, the TCRdb D assignment of TRBD2 cannot be verified. The CDR3 runs to 17 residues. The V gene's germline CDR1 is SGHRS and CDR2 YFSETQ. CDR3 in amino acids: CASSLEPVTSGYNEQFF.

This chain links TRBV21-1 with TRBJ2-5. TRBV21-1 is flagged as a pseudogene. The CDR3 sequence is 12 residues long. The CDR3 region is CASIKGLKTQYF.

The gene calls are TRBV6-1 and TRBJ1-6. Germline V gene sequence: CDR1 MNHNS, CDR2 SASEGT. This CDR3 has 15 amino acids. The chain's CDR3 is CASSAGPGGNSPLHF.

The chain recombines TRBV28 with TRBJ1-5. Germline V gene lookup returns CDR1 MDHEN and CDR2 SYDVKM. This CDR3 comprises 17 residues. The CDR3 protein is CASSPFGGVRSNQPQHF.

CDR3 amino acids: CASNSRTLNTEAFF. J is TRBJ1-1 and V is TRBV12-3 or TRBV12-4; as DNA is missing, the TRBD1 call by TCRdb cannot be tested. CDR3 length: 14 amino acids.

The chain combines TRBV20-1 with TRBJ1-5; the TCRdb D gene call, TRBD1, has no DNA to confirm it. This CDR3 contains 12 residues. Germline V gene data show CDR1 as DFQATT and CDR2 as SNEGSKA (reference sequence). The CDR3 is CRPGQSNQPQHF.

The genes are TRBV7-3 and TRBJ2-6. The length of the CDR3 is 15 residues. Germline assignment: CDR1 SGHTA and CDR2 FQGTGA. This chain's CDR3 is CASSLSSSGANVLTF.

The V gene is TRBV9, the J gene TRBJ2-2; the TCRdb D gene call, TRBD2, has no DNA to confirm it. CDR3 length: 17 residues. Looked up from germline, CDR1 is SGDLS and CDR2 is YYNGEE. This chain's CDR3 is CASSASIGTSGPGELFF. Combining the CDR3 with reference TRBV9 and TRBJ2-2 gives the whole variable domain DSGVTQTPKHLITATGQRVTLRCSPRSGDLSVYWYQQSLDQGLQFLIQYYNGEERAKGNILERFSAQQFPDLHSELNLSSLELGDSALYFCASSASIGTSGPGELFFGEGSRLTVL.

This sequence joins TRBV5-5 and TRBJ2-5; TCRdb lists TRBD1, though no DNA is available to test this call. Germline values: CDR1 SGHKS, CDR2 YYEKEE (reference sequence). This CDR3 is built from 15 residues. CDR3 sequence: CASSLGTGGFETQYF.

The CDR3 protein is CASSQDRTGFGSYEQYF. V usage is TRBV3-1 and J usage is TRBJ2-7; without DNA, the TCRdb call of TRBD1 cannot be checked. The CDR3 contains 17 residues. Per germline, CDR1 LGHDT and CDR2 YNNKEL (reference sequence).

The chain carries TRBV27 and TRBJ2-1; TCRdb lists TRBD2, though no DNA is available to test this call. The V gene's germline CDR1 is MNHEY and CDR2 SMNVEV (reference sequence). The CDR3 length is 16 residues. The CDR3 sequence is CASSFGLSSIYNEQFF.

V is TRBV2 and J is TRBJ1-3; TCRdb gives TRBD1 as the D gene, but with no DNA this cannot be confirmed. The CDR3 has 14 amino acids. CDR1 SNHLY and CDR2 FYNNEI come from the germline V gene. The CDR3 here is CASSQGLSGNTIYF.

This chain connects TRBV6-5 to TRBJ2-3; without DNA, the TCRdb call of TRBD2 cannot be checked. Germline loops: CDR1 MNHEY, CDR2 SVGAGI. This CDR3 contains 18 residues. The CDR3 region is CASSYQPSSGRGADTQYF.

The genes are TRBV18 and TRBJ2-2; TCRdb returns TRBD1, unconfirmable since there is no DNA. The germline V gene encodes CDR1 KGHSH and CDR2 LQKENI. The CDR3 sequence is 15 residues long. This CDR3 is CASSPTGQNTGELFF.

The V call is TRBV5-1, the J call TRBJ2-2. CDR1 and CDR2 from the germline V gene are SGHRS and YFSETQ. The CDR3 runs 15 residues. CDR3 region: CASSFNSANTGELFF.

The chain carries TRBV5-6 and TRBJ1-1; TCRdb's D call, TRBD1, is unchecked because there is no DNA. This CDR3 is built from 14 residues. Per germline, CDR1 SGHDT and CDR2 YYEEEE. This chain's CDR3 is CASSGVGGNTEAFF.

CDR3 protein: CASSLAVGQNTGELFF. The chain couples TRBV5-4 to TRBJ2-2; without DNA, the TCRdb call of TRBD1 cannot be checked. The germline V gene encodes CDR1 SGHNT and CDR2 YYREEE (reference sequence). The CDR3 runs to 16 residues.

The chain carries TRBV24-1 and TRBJ2-7; TCRdb outputs TRBD2, but without DNA this stays unchecked. This CDR3 spans 13 amino acids. CDR1 KGHDR and CDR2 SFDVKD come from the germline V gene. The CDR3 loop is CATSDPASYEQYF.

This chain connects TRBV4-1 to TRBJ1-2; TCRdb's D call, TRBD1, is unchecked because there is no DNA. CDR3 length: 15 residues. Germline CDR1 MGHRA, CDR2 YSYEKL. The CDR3: CASSQADRAFYGYTF.

This chain uses TRBV6-8 with TRBJ2-7; TCRdb outputs TRBD1, but without DNA this stays unchecked. The CDR3 is 15 residues long. CDR1 is MNHGY, CDR2 SAAAGT, per germline. The CDR3 here is CASRYGTGEPYEQYF.

The CDR3 sequence is CASSRVRDTQYF. This chain joins TRBV2 and TRBJ2-3. The CDR3 totals 12 residues. From germline, CDR1 is SNHLY and CDR2 FYNNEI.

The CDR3 here is CASSSWTSGKTGELFF. The rearrangement uses TRBV7-3 and TRBJ2-2; TCRdb indicates TRBD2, and absent DNA this call remains unverified. The CDR3 sequence is 16 residues long. In germline, CDR1 is SGHTA, CDR2 FQGTGA.

V usage is TRBV12-3 or TRBV12-4 and J usage is TRBJ1-1; TCRdb selects TRBD1, and the lack of DNA leaves this call unchecked. The CDR3 contains 14 residues. The CDR3 sequence: CASSPKRGETEAFF.

J is TRBJ2-4 and V is TRBV12-3 or TRBV12-4; lacking DNA, the TRBD1 call made by TCRdb goes unchecked. This CDR3 comprises 18 residues. The CDR3 sequence is CASSVGTGGELAKNIQYF.

The rearrangement links TRBV15 to TRBJ2-2; as DNA is missing, the TRBD1 call by TCRdb cannot be tested. This CDR3 is 17 amino acids long. CDR1 LNHNV and CDR2 YYDKDF come from the germline V gene (reference sequence). This CDR3 reads CATSRGSGGANTGELFF. The whole variable domain, remainder taken from reference TRBV15 and TRBJ2-2, is DAMVIQNPRYQVTQFGKPVTLSCSQTLNHNVMYWYQQKSSQAPKLLFHYYDKDFNNEADTPDNFQSRRPNTSFCFLDIRSPGLGDTAMYLCATSRGSGGANTGELFFGEGSRLTVL.

This sequence joins TRBV20-1 and TRBJ1-2; TCRdb outputs TRBD1, but without DNA this stays unchecked. The germline gives CDR1 DFQATT, CDR2 SNEGSKA (reference sequence). There are 12 residues in the CDR3. This CDR3 is CSASDRVIGYTF.

The CDR3 sequence is CATSRAPWSTDTQYF. The chain combines TRBV15 with TRBJ2-3. CDR1 LNHNV and CDR2 YYDKDF come from the germline V gene (reference sequence). CDR3 length: 15 residues.

The genes are TRBV28 and TRBJ1-2; TCRdb proposes TRBD1, but this gene call is untestable without DNA. Germline V CDR1 and CDR2: MDHEN, SYDVKM. CDR3 size: 14 residues. Here the CDR3 reads CAGLPLGQYYGYTF.

The chain is built from TRBV14 and TRBJ2-1; lacking DNA, the TRBD2 call made by TCRdb goes unchecked. The CDR3 has 12 amino acids. Germline V gene data show CDR1 as SGHDN and CDR2 as FVKESK. The CDR3 is CASSQTGLSQFF. The full variable domain, completed using reference TRBV14 and TRBJ2-1, is EAGVTQFPSHSVIEKGQTVTLRCDPISGHDNLYWYRRVMGKEIKFLLHFVKESKQDESGMPNNRFLAERTGGTYSTLKVQPAELEDSGVYFCASSQTGLSQFFGPGTRLTVL.

This chain connects TRBV12-3 or TRBV12-4 to TRBJ2-7. The CDR3 contains 13 residues. The CDR3: CASGLLSSYEQYF.

The gene calls are TRBV4-1 and TRBJ2-7; TCRdb calls TRBD2, which cannot be checked without DNA. This CDR3 comprises 15 residues. Germline V CDR1 and CDR2: MGHRA, YSYEKL. CDR3 residues: CASSPLTSGMYEQYF.

The V call is TRBV7-8, the J call TRBJ2-5; TCRdb's assignment of TRBD1 cannot be checked, as there is no DNA. The germline V gene encodes CDR1 SGHVS and CDR2 FQNEAQ. CDR3 length equals 15 residues. CDR3 sequence: CASSFPSGTEETQYF.